Shown below are 23 T cell receptor beta chains from a single sample sequenced in a study of blood T cell repertoires in COVID-19. Assay: immunoSEQ multiplex PCR; the TCRdb copy retains only in-frame clones and omits some. This table holds under 250,000 clones, roughly 80% found once. Sequenced: peripheral blood. Receptor source: a woman aged 18-30 years with acute or convalescent COVID-19.

The CDR3 DNA reads TGTGCCAGCTTTCCGGGACAGGGGTATCTTTTCGACTATGGCTACACCTTC. Residues: CASFPGQGYLFDYGYTF. The chain is built from TRBV28 and TRBJ1-2; TRBD1 matches at 10 bases. Germline trimming cut 8 bases from V and 3 bases from J; bases unmatched to any gene: 15. Germline assignment: CDR1 MDHEN and CDR2 SYDVKM. This CDR3 contains 17 residues.

The V call is TRBV4-3, the J call TRBJ2-1; 9 bases match TRBD2. V gave up 4 bases and J gave up 0 bases; unmatched junction bases: 10. Germline CDR1 is LGHNA and CDR2 is YSLEER. The CDR3 length is 18 residues. This chain's CDR3 is CASSRGEGAGGSYNEQFF. The CDR3 coding sequence is TGCGCCAGCAGCCGGGGTGAAGGAGCGGGAGGCTCCTACAATGAGCAGTTCTTC.

The J gene is TRBJ2-7, the V gene TRBV5-6, with 10 nucleotides matching TRBD2. The V gene end was trimmed by 2 bases and the J gene end by 5 bases; junction bases not matched to a gene: 13. This CDR3 has 17 amino acids. Germline V gene data show CDR1 as SGHDT and CDR2 as YYEEEE. The CDR3, as DNA: TGTGCCAGCAGCTTCACGAGCGGGAGGGCCTTTCCCCACGAGCAGTACTTC. Translation: CASSFTSGRAFPHEQYF.

CDR3 amino acids: CASSVGASSYEQYF. The CDR3 DNA follows: TGCGCCAGCAGCGTGGGAGCTTCCTCCTACGAGCAGTACTTC. The chain recombines TRBV5-1 with TRBJ2-7; D may be TRBD2 (5 bases). The CDR3 is 14 residues long. With 4 bases removed from V and 0 bases from J, the gap between germline ends came to 11 bases. Germline values: CDR1 SGHRS, CDR2 YFSETQ.

This clone was counted once. The chain links TRBV9 to TRBJ1-1; TRBD1 agrees at 10 bases. V trimming: 0 bases; J trimming: 6 bases; junction bases outside the gene matches: 8. This CDR3 is 16 amino acids long. CDR1 SGDLS and CDR2 YYNGEE come from the germline V gene. The CDR3 sequence is CASSVEGTGVISEAFF. CDR3 nucleotide sequence: TGTGCCAGCAGCGTAGAAGGGACAGGGGTTATCTCTGAAGCTTTCTTT.

The chain carries TRBV30 and TRBJ1-4, with D tentatively TRBD1 (6 bases). V was shortened by 4 bases and J by 7 bases, with 13 bases between the two germline ends. Germline V gives CDR1 GTSNPN, CDR2 SVGIG (reference sequence). This CDR3 has 13 amino acids. CDR3 in amino acids: CAWTDRLGEKLFF. CDR3 sequence (DNA): TGTGCCTGGACAGACAGGTTGGGTGAAAAACTGTTTTTT. The full variable domain, with the rest looked up from reference TRBV30 and TRBJ1-4, is SQTIHQWPATLVQPVGSPLSLECTVEGTSNPNLYWYRQAAGRGLQLLFYSVGIGQISSEVPQNLSASRPQDRQFILSSKKLLLSDSGFYLCAWTDRLGEKLFFGSGTQLSVL.

The chain recombines TRBV11-2 with TRBJ2-7; tentatively, D is TRBD2 (6 bases). This CDR3 has 16 amino acids. V dropped 6 bases and J dropped 3 bases, with 21 bases sitting between them. Germline V lookup: CDR1 SGHAT, CDR2 FQNNGV. For the CDR3, the DNA is TGTGCCAGCAGAGAATACCGCCGGGAGACCAACTACGAGCAGTACTTC. Its protein is CASREYRRETNYEQYF.

This sequence joins TRBV3-1 (or the pseudogene TRBV3-2) and TRBJ1-2; D possibly corresponds to TRBD1 (5 bases). The germline V gene has CDR1 LGHDT and CDR2 YNNKEL (reference sequence). V was clipped by 4 bases and J by 3 bases, with 21 bases between them. The CDR3 covers 17 residues. CDR3 nucleotides: TGTGCCAGCAGCCTTAATTATGGGGGGGAAGGGGACTATGGCTACACCTTC. It specifies CASSLNYGGEGDYGYTF.

The chain carries TRBV6-4 and TRBJ2-1, with 11 positions matching TRBD2. V dropped 4 bases and J dropped 7; count of bases not matched to a gene: 6. Germline CDR1 is MRHNA and CDR2 is SNTAGT. This CDR3 comprises 15 residues. The CDR3, as DNA: TGTGCCAGCAGTGTGCTAGCGGGAGGAGGGAATGAGCAGTTCTTC. Translating it yields CASSVLAGGGNEQFF.

V gene TRBV9 combines with J gene TRBJ2-7; D perhaps matches TRBD2 (5 bases). The CDR3 has 15 residues. The germline V gene has CDR1 SGDLS and CDR2 YYNGEE. V was cut by 3 bases and J by 6 bases, with 19 bases left in between. CDR3 bases: TGTGCCAGCAGCGCAACCGGGATCTCCGGGCGCGAGCAGTACTTC. The encoded protein is CASSATGISGREQYF.

The V gene is TRBV29-1, the J gene TRBJ2-1; no reliable D call. Germline loops: CDR1 SQVTM, CDR2 ANQGSEA. The CDR3 runs to 15 residues. Deletions cut 0 bases from V and 8 bases from J, with 17 bases between. Written as DNA, the CDR3 is TGCAGCGTTGAAGATCGTCTGTCGCGGATCGATGAGCAGTTCTTC. It encodes CSVEDRLSRIDEQFF.

The chain carries TRBV5-1 and TRBJ1-1; D is undetermined. The CDR3 consists of 14 residues. Germline CDR1 SGHRS, CDR2 YFSETQ. V dropped 0 bases and J dropped 0 bases, with 6 bases sitting between them. DNA for the CDR3: TGCGCCAGCAGCTTGGCAGGCATGAACACTGAAGCTTTCTTT. This codes for CASSLAGMNTEAFF.

V is TRBV29-1 and J is TRBJ2-1; maybe TRBD2 (5 bases). The V gene's germline CDR1 is SQVTM and CDR2 ANQGSEA. The V end lost 3 bases, the J end lost 0 bases, and 12 bases lay between the germline ends. This CDR3 is 15 amino acids long. The CDR3, as DNA: TGCAGCGTTGATTCTAGCCCCAGCTCCTACAATGAGCAGTTCTTC. Protein: CSVDSSPSSYNEQFF.

The chain links TRBV2 to TRBJ1-1; 7 nucleotides match TRBD1. The V gene end was trimmed by 5 bases and the J gene end by 10 bases; junction bases not matched to a gene: 7. Germline V CDR1 and CDR2: SNHLY, FYNNEI. The CDR3 totals 12 residues. CDR3 DNA: TGTGCCAGCAGTTCCGAGGGGGCGGTAGCTTTCTTT. It is translated as CASSSEGAVAFF.

This CDR3 reads CASSLGRSGASTDTQYF. CDR3 sequence (DNA): TGTGCCAGCAGCTTAGGGAGGAGCGGGGCTAGCACAGATACGCAGTATTTT. The V and J genes are TRBV7-9 and TRBJ2-3; TRBD2 matches at 7 bases. The V and J ends lost 1 base and 0 bases, in that order; junction bases with no gene match: 7. There are 17 residues in the CDR3. In germline, CDR1 is SEHNR, CDR2 FQNEAQ (reference sequence).

There are a few counts of this clone. The chain carries TRBV2 and TRBJ1-1; 7 nucleotides match TRBD1. This CDR3 has 15 amino acids. The ends lost 3 bases at V and 4 bases at J; junction bases unmatched: 8. From germline, CDR1 is SNHLY and CDR2 FYNNEI. In DNA, the CDR3 is TGTGCCAGCAGTGACAGACAGGGCGGAGTCACTGAAGCTTTCTTT. Its translation is CASSDRQGGVTEAFF.

This clone showed up just a few times. This chain uses TRBV7-2 with TRBJ2-2, with 7 nucleotides matching TRBD2. The CDR3 covers 17 residues. From germline, CDR1 is SGHTA and CDR2 FQGNSA. V lost 1 base and J lost 7; bases outside the gene matches: 12. The CDR3 nucleotides read TGTGCCAGCAGCTTAGTATCGGCTAGCGGAGGTGGCGGGGAGCTGTTTTTT. This encodes CASSLVSASGGGGELFF.

CDR3 residues: CATGTSPLYEQYF. The CDR3 DNA reads as TGTGCCACCGGGACTAGTCCGCTATACGAGCAGTACTTC. The rearrangement links TRBV19 to TRBJ2-7, with 8 bases aligning to TRBD2. Germline assignment: CDR1 LNHDA and CDR2 SQIVND (reference sequence). The junction had 9 bases not matched to a gene; V was cut back by 10 bases and J by 4 bases. This CDR3 contains 13 residues. The full variable domain, completed using reference TRBV19 and TRBJ2-7, is DGGITQSPKYLFRKEGQNVTLSCEQNLNHDAMYWYRQDPGQGLRLIYYSQIVNDFQKGDIAEGYSVSREKKESFPLTVTSAQKNPTAFYLCATGTSPLYEQYFGPGTRLTVT.

The chain joins TRBV7-8 to TRBJ2-7; the D gene is possibly TRBD1 (5 bases). The germline V gene encodes CDR1 SGHVS and CDR2 FQNEAQ. This CDR3 spans 18 amino acids. Between the trimmed V and J ends, which lost 5 bases and 0 bases, there was a span of 23 bases. CDR3 in amino acids: CASSPSRSPTESSYEQYF. CDR3 sequence (DNA): TGTGCCAGCAGCCCGAGTCGGAGCCCGACAGAGAGCTCCTACGAGCAGTACTTC. The entire variable domain, with the rest obtained from reference TRBV7-8 and TRBJ2-7, is as follows: GAGVSQSPRYKVAKRGQDVALRCDPISGHVSLFWYQQALGQGPEFLTYFQNEAQLDKSGLPSDRFFAERPEGSVSTLKIQRTQQEDSAVYLCASSPSRSPTESSYEQYFGPGTRLTVT.

The V and J genes are TRBV7-9 and TRBJ2-1, with 11 positions matching TRBD2. CDR1 SEHNR and CDR2 FQNEAQ come from the germline V gene (reference sequence). J lost 5 bases, V lost 2 bases, and 14 bases had no gene match. The CDR3 has 19 amino acids. The CDR3 spells CASSLNQFILAGGNNEQFF. The CDR3 DNA reads as TGTGCCAGCAGCTTAAATCAATTCATTCTAGCGGGAGGTAACAATGAGCAGTTCTTC.

The chain has TRBV24-1 and TRBJ2-1; D perhaps matches TRBD2 (6 bases). Germline V gene sequence: CDR1 KGHDR, CDR2 SFDVKD. CDR3 size: 14 residues. Trimming stripped 4 bases from V and 6 bases from J, with 12 bases between. The CDR3 here is CATSEGLAFNEQFF. In DNA form, the CDR3 reads TGTGCCACCAGTGAAGGGCTAGCGTTCAATGAGCAGTTCTTC.

J is TRBJ2-5 and V is TRBV5-1; no definite D call. The CDR3 is made up of 13 amino acids. CDR1 is SGHRS and CDR2 is YFSETQ in the germline V gene. The V end lost 4 bases, the J end lost 0 bases, and 7 bases lay between the germline ends. The CDR3 spells CASSAENQETQYF. CDR3 coding DNA: TGCGCCAGCAGCGCCGAGAACCAAGAGACCCAGTACTTC.

This chain's CDR3 is CASSLAGGDTEAFF. In DNA, the CDR3 is TGTGCCAGCAGCCTGGCTGGGGGGGACACTGAAGCTTTCTTT. The chain joins TRBV11-2 to TRBJ1-1, with a tentative D call TRBD1 (5 bases). Trimming cost V 5 bases and J 3 bases, with 13 bases left between them. Germline assignment: CDR1 SGHAT and CDR2 FQNNGV. The CDR3 runs 14 residues.